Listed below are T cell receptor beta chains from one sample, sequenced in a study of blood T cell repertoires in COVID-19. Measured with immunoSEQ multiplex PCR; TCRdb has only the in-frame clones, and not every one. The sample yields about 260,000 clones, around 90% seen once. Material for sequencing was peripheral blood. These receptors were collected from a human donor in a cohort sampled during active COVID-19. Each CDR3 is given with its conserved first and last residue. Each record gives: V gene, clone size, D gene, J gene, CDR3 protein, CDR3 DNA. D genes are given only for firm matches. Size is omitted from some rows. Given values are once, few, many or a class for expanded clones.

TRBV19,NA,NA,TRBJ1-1,CASRGLREAFF,TGTGCCAGTAGAGGACTACGTGAAGCTTTCTTT
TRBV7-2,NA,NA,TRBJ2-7,CASSLGSTSSYEQYF,TGTGCCAGCAGCTTAGGGAGTACTAGCTCCTACGAGCAGTACTTC
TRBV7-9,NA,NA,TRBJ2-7,CASSDPRDSGSYEQYF,TGTGCCAGCAGCGACCCCCGGGACAGCGGGTCCTACGAGCAGTACTTC
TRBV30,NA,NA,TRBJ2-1,CAWSVGANEQFF,TGTGCCTGGAGTGTGGGAGCTAATGAGCAGTTCTTC
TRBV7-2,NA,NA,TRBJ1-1,CASSLGALYVNTEAFF,TGTGCCAGCAGCTTAGGGGCTTTATACGTGAACACTGAAGCTTTCTTT
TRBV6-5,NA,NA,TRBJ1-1,CASSYSGGGMNTEAFF,TGTGCCAGCAGTTACTCAGGCGGGGGCATGAACACTGAAGCTTTCTTT
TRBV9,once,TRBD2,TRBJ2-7,CASSVTLAGGNEQYF,TGTGCCAGCAGCGTGACCCTAGCGGGAGGGAATGAGCAGTACTTC
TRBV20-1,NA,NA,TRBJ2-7,CSASRISSYEQYF,TGCAGTGCTAGTCGAATTAGCTCCTACGAGCAGTACTTC
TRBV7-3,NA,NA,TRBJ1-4,CASRGHHPTNEKLFF,TGTGCCAGCCGAGGGCACCACCCAACTAATGAAAAACTGTTTTTT
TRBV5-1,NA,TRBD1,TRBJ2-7,CASSLQGPPYEQYF,TGCGCCAGCAGCTTACAGGGGCCCCCCTACGAGCAGTACTTC
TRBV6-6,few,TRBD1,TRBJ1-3,CASSSHGTGRNTIYF,TGTGCCAGCAGTAGCCATGGGACAGGGAGAAACACCATATATTTT
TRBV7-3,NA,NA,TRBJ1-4,CASSPRGGAGEKLFF,TGTGCCAGCAGCCCCCGCGGGGGGGCAGGGGAAAAACTGTTTTTT
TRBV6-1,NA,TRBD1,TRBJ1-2,CASSESSTGKYGYTF,TGTGCCAGCAGTGAATCATCGACAGGGAAGTATGGCTACACCTTC
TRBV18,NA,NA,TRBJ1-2,CASSPQTDSNYGYTF,TGTGCCAGCTCACCCCAGACAGACAGTAACTATGGCTACACCTTC